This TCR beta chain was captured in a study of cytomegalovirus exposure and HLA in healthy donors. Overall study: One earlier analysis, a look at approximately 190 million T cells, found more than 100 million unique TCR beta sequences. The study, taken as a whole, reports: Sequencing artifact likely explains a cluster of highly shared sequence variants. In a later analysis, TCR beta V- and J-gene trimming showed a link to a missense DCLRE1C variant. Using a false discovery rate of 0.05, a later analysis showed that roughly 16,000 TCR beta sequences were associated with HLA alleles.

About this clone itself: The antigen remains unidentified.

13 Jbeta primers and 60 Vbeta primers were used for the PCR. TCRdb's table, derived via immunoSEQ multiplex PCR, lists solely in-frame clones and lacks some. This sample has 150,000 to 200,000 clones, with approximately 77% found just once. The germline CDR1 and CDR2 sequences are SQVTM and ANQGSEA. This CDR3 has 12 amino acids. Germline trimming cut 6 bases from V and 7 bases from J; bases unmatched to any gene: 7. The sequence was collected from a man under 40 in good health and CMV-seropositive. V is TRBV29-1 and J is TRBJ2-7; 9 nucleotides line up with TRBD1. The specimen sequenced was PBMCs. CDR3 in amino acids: CSVPGTGREQYF. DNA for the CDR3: TGCAGCGTCCCCGGGACAGGGAGGGAGCAGTACTTC.